A selection of T cell receptor beta chains follows, all from one sample in a study of blood T cell repertoires in COVID-19. Profiling relied on immunoSEQ multiplex PCR, and the TCRdb table lists in-frame clones only, not all of them. This sample carries under 200,000 clones, roughly four fifths of them seen once, and the ten largest clones take 11%. The sequenced sample consisted of peripheral blood. These receptors were taken from a man in his sixties or seventies with active or convalescent COVID-19. Both conserved end residues are part of each CDR3. D genes are given only for firm matches. The size entry is marked missing in some rows and otherwise reads once, few, many or a size class.

NA	TRBV27	TRBD1	TRBJ2-2	CASSSPGQGNTGELFF	TGTGCCAGCAGCTCTCCGGGACAGGGGAACACCGGGGAGCTGTTTTTT
NA	TRBV12-5	NA	TRBJ2-5	CASGLGGTEETQYF	TGTGCTAGTGGTTTGGGCGGGACTGAAGAGACCCAGTACTTC
NA	TRBV19	NA	TRBJ2-4	CASKPPQHHKNIQYF	TGTGCCAGTAAGCCCCCACAGCATCACAAAAACATTCAGTACTTC
NA	TRBV5-4	TRBD2	TRBJ2-1	CASSLSRTSGGLDNEQFF	TGTGCCAGCAGCTTGTCCAGGACTAGCGGGGGCCTTGATAATGAGCAGTTCTTC
NA	TRBV5-1	NA	TRBJ1-6	CASSLSGGSNSPLHF	TGCGCCAGCAGCTTGAGCGGGGGCTCGAATTCACCCCTCCACTTT
NA	TRBV18	NA	TRBJ2-1	CATTRLEHNEQFF	TGTGCCACCACTAGACTAGAGCACAATGAGCAGTTCTTC
once	TRBV7-6	TRBD1	TRBJ2-5	CASSLGPPRGQQETQYF	TGTGCCAGCAGCTTAGGACCCCCCAGGGGGCAACAAGAGACCCAGTACTTC
NA	TRBV7-3	NA	TRBJ1-1	CASSFDQRTEAFF	TGTGCCAGCAGCTTCGACCAGCGCACTGAAGCTTTCTTT
NA	TRBV11-2	NA	TRBJ2-7	CASSQYEQYF	TGTGCCAGCAGCCAATACGAGCAGTACTTC
few	TRBV7-8	TRBD1	TRBJ1-2	CASSLGQSINYGYTF	TGTGCCAGCAGCTTGGGACAGTCCATCAACTATGGCTACACCTTC
NA	TRBV9	NA	TRBJ2-7	CASSYRDNEGISYEQYF	TGTGCCAGCAGCTACCGGGACAACGAGGGAATCTCCTACGAGCAGTACTTC
once	TRBV14	TRBD2	TRBJ2-1	CASSQELAGANEQFF	TGTGCCAGCAGCCAAGAACTAGCGGGAGCGAATGAGCAGTTCTTC
once	TRBV5-1	TRBD1	TRBJ1-1	CASSLETGRNTEAFF	TGCGCCAGCAGCTTGGAGACAGGGAGGAACACTGAAGCTTTCTTT
NA	TRBV3-1/TRBV3-2	TRBD1	TRBJ2-2	CASSQFQGAGTGELFF	TGTGCCAGCAGCCAATTTCAGGGGGCAGGGACCGGGGAGCTGTTTTTT
NA	TRBV5-1	NA	TRBJ2-7	CASSLVPVPVSYEQYF	TGCGCCAGCAGCTTGGTCCCGGTACCCGTTTCCTACGAGCAGTACTTC
NA	TRBV2	NA	TRBJ2-6	CASSDRSGANVLTF	TGTGCCAGCAGTGACCGCTCTGGGGCCAACGTCCTGACTTTC
NA	TRBV6-5	TRBD1	TRBJ1-1	CASSTGAVHTEAFF	TGTGCCAGCAGTACAGGGGCGGTACACACTGAAGCTTTCTTT
NA	TRBV19	NA	TRBJ1-4	CASSMVQSNEKLFF	TGTGCCAGTAGTATGGTACAGAGTAATGAAAAACTGTTTTTT
NA	TRBV6-1	NA	TRBJ2-1	CASSEDWRYNEQFF	TGTGCCAGCAGTGAAGATTGGAGATACAATGAGCAGTTCTTC
NA	TRBV28	NA	TRBJ1-3	CASREGSGNTIYF	TGTGCCAGCAGGGAGGGCTCTGGAAACACCATATATTTT
NA	TRBV19	TRBD1	TRBJ2-1	CASSIAPGTGPSYNEQFF	TGTGCCAGTAGTATAGCCCCAGGGACAGGGCCATCCTACAATGAGCAGTTCTTC
NA	TRBV29-1	NA	TRBJ2-1	CSVDLWESANEQFF	TGCAGCGTTGACCTGTGGGAGTCTGCGAATGAGCAGTTCTTC
NA	TRBV7-2	TRBD1	TRBJ2-2	CASSRDRVPTGELFF	TGTGCCAGCAGCCGCGACAGGGTCCCCACCGGGGAGCTGTTTTTT
NA	TRBV5-6	TRBD1	TRBJ2-2	CASSVGQMNTGELFF	TGTGCCAGCAGCGTGGGACAGATGAACACCGGGGAGCTGTTTTTT
NA	TRBV12-2	NA	TRBJ1-5	CASRLVPEGGQPQHF	TGTGCAAGTCGCTTAGTTCCGGAGGGAGGTCAGCCCCAGCATTTT
NA	TRBV29-1	TRBD2	TRBJ2-7	CSVVLAGAPYEQYF	TGCAGCGTTGTCTTAGCGGGAGCCCCCTACGAGCAGTACTTC
NA	TRBV6-5	NA	TRBJ1-6	CASSYVGSSINSPLHF	TGTGCCAGCAGTTACGTCGGGTCGTCGATCAATTCACCCCTCCACTTT
once	TRBV7-2	NA	TRBJ2-7	CASSLAWAGTEQYF	TGTGCCAGCAGCTTAGCGTGGGCAGGAACCGAGCAGTACTTC
NA	TRBV12-3/TRBV12-4	NA	TRBJ1-1	CASNYLKNTEAFF	TGTGCCAGCAACTATTTAAAGAACACTGAAGCTTTCTTT
NA	TRBV7-9	TRBD1	TRBJ1-2	CASSLEYRGSGYTF	TGTGCCAGCAGCTTAGAATACAGGGGAAGCGGCTACACCTTC